The entry below describes one T cell receptor beta chain. Assay: immunoSEQ multiplex PCR; the TCRdb copy retains only in-frame clones and omits some. The sample shows 100,000 to 150,000 clones, about 93% of them seen only once. This sample was taken from a study of T cell changes during pregnancy in multiple sclerosis. V was shortened by 0 bases and J by 6 bases, with 11 bases between the two germline ends. The CDR3 sequence is 14 residues long. Germline CDR1 reads KGHSH; CDR2 reads LQKENI. The sequences come from peripheral blood, collected before pregnancy. V usage is TRBV18 and J usage is TRBJ1-2, with D uncertain. The sequence came from a female donor with multiple sclerosis, enrolled in a pregnancy study. The DNA of the CDR3 is TGTGCCAGCTCACCACCGGTGGCATTCCATGGCTACACCTTC. Encoded protein: CASSPPVAFHGYTF.